These 5 T cell receptor beta chains share one sample of origin, sequenced in a study of neurological immune-mediated disorders. Time point in this sample: longitudinal time-point 3. TCRdb fed the 5' RACE reads into MiXCR, producing one record per CDR3 protein. The sample has roughly 48,000 distinct CDR3 sequences, approximately 12% seen once. Sequenced: PBMCs. The source of these receptors is a male donor with HTLV-1-associated myelopathy (HAM/TSP).

This chain connects TRBV5-6 to TRBJ1-1; no clear D. The germline gives CDR1 SGHDT, CDR2 YYEEEE. There are 12 residues in the CDR3. V lost 2 bases to trimming and J lost 4 bases, with 6 bases between them. Here the CDR3 DNA reads TGTGCCAGCAGCTTCTGGACCACTGAAGCTTTCTTT. It encodes CASSFWTTEAFF.

This clonotype was found many times. The V call is TRBV7-2, the J call TRBJ2-2; perhaps D is TRBD1 or TRBD2 (5 bases each). The V end was cut by 5 bases, the J end by 4 bases, with 14 bases between. The CDR3 sequence is 15 residues long. Germline V gives CDR1 SGHTA, CDR2 FQGNSA. The DNA for the CDR3 is TGTGCCAGCAGCCTCCGGGACCATCGCACCGGGGAGCTGTTTTTT. It encodes CASSLRDHRTGELFF.

J is TRBJ1-6 and V is TRBV5-1; 8 bases align to TRBD1. Losses at the gene ends were 3 bases for V and 13 bases for J; bases not matched to a gene: 12. Germline loops: CDR1 SGHRS, CDR2 YFSETQ. The CDR3 extends over 15 amino acids. As DNA, the CDR3 is TGCGCCAGCAGCTGGGGCGACAGGGGAAGTATGCCCCTCCACTTT. Protein product: CASSWGDRGSMPLHF.

The gene calls are TRBV20-1 and TRBJ2-3; D unclear. Germline V gene lookup returns CDR1 DFQATT and CDR2 SNEGSKA (reference sequence). The V and J ends lost 8 bases and 0 bases respectively, with 18 bases between them. The CDR3 runs to 15 residues. The CDR3 here is CSSPFVATSTDTQYF. The CDR3 DNA follows: TGCAGTTCCCCATTTGTTGCTACTAGCACAGATACGCAGTATTTT.

This chain links TRBV7-3 with TRBJ1-3; D remains ambiguous. Germline-derived CDR1 and CDR2 are SGHTA and FQGTGA. Trimming removed 1 base from V and 4 bases from J, with 5 bases in between. The CDR3 runs 13 residues. CDR3 region: CASSLRRGNTIYF. The CDR3 DNA sequence: TGTGCCAGCAGCTTAAGGAGAGGAAACACCATATATTTT.